Described below is a single T cell receptor beta chain sequence and its context. It lacks a known antigen. Base-call qualities are not available, and no considerably larger clone is one nucleotide away. This record belongs to a study of type 1 and type 2 diabetes patients (dated by TCRdb to 2015 to 2016). About the investigation overall: About nine type 1 diabetes patients, four type 2 diabetes patients and 6 or 7 nondiabetic controls, all recruited in China, made up the cohort. In the study, high-throughput sequencing was used to profile TCRbeta repertoires so that type 1 diabetes, type 2 diabetes and nondiabetic individuals could be compared. When roughly 20-cycle amplification was compared with approximately 24-cycle amplification, V gene usage looked similar, suggesting that primer efficiencies were similar and PCR bias was random. Across the study, CD4+ and CD8+ T cells were positively selected from PBMCs by means of CD4 or CD8 MicroBeads on MACS columns. The TCRbeta libraries underwent paired-end sequencing on Illumina HiSeq 2000 or MiSeq instruments. A total of fewer than 25,000,000 paired-end reads was generated across the whole study. Type 2 diabetes patients were included as a disease comparison group for the type 1 diabetes patients. The paper's findings and limits, for the study overall: V and J gene usage patterns of type 2 diabetes and control samples were highly correlated, averaging roughly 0.97 between samples. The study groups were not matched for age and gender, which could possibly have biased interpretation. Only a few highly-expanded CD4+ clones (median one) were found in type 2 diabetes patients, and these clones made up a median approximately 3.8% of reads. In both CD4+ and CD8+ T cells, type 2 diabetes repertoires were highly diverse, with diversity significantly greater than that of type 1 diabetes repertoires. Since just a limited number of T2D and control samples were sequenced, some T1D-only HECs might also appear in more T2D or control samples.

Counted from cysteine to phenylalanine, this CDR3 has 16 amino acids. Only the CDR3 region is kept as DNA, spanning 48 bases read in frame from base 1. Unmatched junction bases come to 7, with V trimmed by 4 bases and J by 7 bases. Via the germline V gene, CDR1 is SGHTA and CDR2 FQGTGA. Instrument on record: Illumina MiSeq. Genomic DNA from sorted T cell subsets served as template for TCRbeta CDR3 amplification. The TCRbeta CDR3 region was amplified by multiplex PCR using 30 forward and 13 reverse primers. PCR products were purified with AMPure XP beads, after which indices and adaptors were added in a second roughly 23-cycle PCR. Before sequencing, the libraries were purified from gel with the QIAquick Gel Extraction Kit. The paper's processing steps were these. FLASH was used to merge paired-end reads, and IgBLAST was used to align the merged reads to IMGT V, D and J germline references. Reads with below 70% alignment identity to germline references were discarded, and 11,114,426 reads were retained study-wide. CDR3 boundaries, reading frame and productivity were assigned following IMGT definitions. A highly-expanded clone was defined as any clone making up 1% or more of reads, and normalized Shannon entropy served as the measure of diversity. Group differences in Shannon entropy were tested with unpaired two-tailed t-tests. TCRdb reran the public reads through fastp at Q25 and MiXCR, keeping productive beta chains. Rows merge per CDR3 protein into single entries with the most common DNA and genes. It is TCRdb's table, rather than the study itself, that gives the V and J calls and clone size. This sample comprises a few hundred thousand distinct CDR3 sequences, over 45% of them detected only once. About an eighth of the sample is taken by the ten largest.

All diabetic patients met standard classification criteria for type 1 or type 2 diabetes, with glucose and C-peptide assessed by WHO-recommended methods. Donors with other autoimmune diseases or infections within the previous four weeks were excluded from participation. From each participant, 7.5 to 10 milliliters of peripheral blood were collected. PBMCs were isolated with LymphoPrep density separation. Input material: peripheral blood mononuclear cells (PBMCs). This TCR was sampled from a man aged 18 to 29 with type 2 diabetes. Rearrangement joined TRBV7-3 to TRBJ2-1; 13 bases in the middle match TRBD2. This receptor carries the CDR3 CASSSTRGLAGNEQFF. The nucleotides are TGTGCCAGCAGCTCAACCCGGGGACTAGCGGGAAATGAGCAGTTCTTC. Here the CDR3 is joined to the reference TRBV7-3 and TRBJ2-1 genes, and the full variable domain is: GAGVSQTPSNKVTEKGKYVELRCDPISGHTALYWYRQSLGQGPEFLIYFQGTGAADDSGLPNDRFFAVRPEGSVSTLKIQRTERGDSAVYLCASSSTRGLAGNEQFFGPGTRLTVL.